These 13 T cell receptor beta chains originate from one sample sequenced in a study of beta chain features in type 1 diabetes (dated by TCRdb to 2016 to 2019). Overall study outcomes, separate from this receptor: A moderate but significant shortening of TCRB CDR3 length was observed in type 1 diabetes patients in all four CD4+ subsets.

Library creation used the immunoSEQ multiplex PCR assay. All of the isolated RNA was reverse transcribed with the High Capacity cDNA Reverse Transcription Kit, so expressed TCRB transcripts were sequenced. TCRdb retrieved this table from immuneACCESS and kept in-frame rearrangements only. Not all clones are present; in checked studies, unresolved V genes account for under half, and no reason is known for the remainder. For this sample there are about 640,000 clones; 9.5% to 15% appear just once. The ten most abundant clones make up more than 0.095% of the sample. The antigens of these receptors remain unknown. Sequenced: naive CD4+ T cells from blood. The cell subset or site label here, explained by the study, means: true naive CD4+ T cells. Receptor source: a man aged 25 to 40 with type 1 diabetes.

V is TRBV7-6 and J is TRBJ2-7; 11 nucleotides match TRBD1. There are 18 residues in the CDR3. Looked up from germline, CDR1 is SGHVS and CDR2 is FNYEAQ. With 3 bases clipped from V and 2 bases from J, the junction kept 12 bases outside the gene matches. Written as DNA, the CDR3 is TGTGCCAGCAGCTTCGAGCGAGGGACAGGGGGTAGTACCTACGAGCAGTACTTC. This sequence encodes CASSFERGTGGSTYEQYF. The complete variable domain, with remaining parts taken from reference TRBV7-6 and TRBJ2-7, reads GAGVSQSPRYKVTKRGQDVALRCDPISGHVSLYWYRQALGQGPEFLTYFNYEAQQDKSGLPNDRFSAERPEGSISTLTIQRTEQRDSAMYRCASSFERGTGGSTYEQYFGPGTRLTVT.

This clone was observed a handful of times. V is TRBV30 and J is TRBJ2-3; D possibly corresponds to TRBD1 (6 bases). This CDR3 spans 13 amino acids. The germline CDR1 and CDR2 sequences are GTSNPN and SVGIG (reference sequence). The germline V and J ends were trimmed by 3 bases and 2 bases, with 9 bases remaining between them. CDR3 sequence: CAWSAGATDTQYF. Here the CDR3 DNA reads TGTGCCTGGAGCGCAGGGGCCACAGATACGCAGTATTTT.

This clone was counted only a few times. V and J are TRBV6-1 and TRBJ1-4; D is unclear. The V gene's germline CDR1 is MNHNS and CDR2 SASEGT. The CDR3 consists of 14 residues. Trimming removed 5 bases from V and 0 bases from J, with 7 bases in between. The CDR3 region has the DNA TGTGCCAGCAGTCCGGAAACAACTAATGAAAAACTGTTTTTT. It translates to CASSPETTNEKLFF.

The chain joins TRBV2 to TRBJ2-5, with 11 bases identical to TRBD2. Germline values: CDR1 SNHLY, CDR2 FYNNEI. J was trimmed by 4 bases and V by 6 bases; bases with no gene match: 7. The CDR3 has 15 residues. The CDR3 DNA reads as TGTGCCAGCAGGCAACTAGCGGGGGTGGCAGAGACCCAGTACTTC. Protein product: CASRQLAGVAETQYF.

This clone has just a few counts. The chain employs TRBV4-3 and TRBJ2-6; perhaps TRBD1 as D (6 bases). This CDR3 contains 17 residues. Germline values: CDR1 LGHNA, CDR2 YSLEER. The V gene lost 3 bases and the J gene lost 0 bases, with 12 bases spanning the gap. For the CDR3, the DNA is TGCGCCAGCAGCCAGGGGGCCACACTCTCTGGGGCCAACGTCCTGACTTTC. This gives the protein CASSQGATLSGANVLTF.

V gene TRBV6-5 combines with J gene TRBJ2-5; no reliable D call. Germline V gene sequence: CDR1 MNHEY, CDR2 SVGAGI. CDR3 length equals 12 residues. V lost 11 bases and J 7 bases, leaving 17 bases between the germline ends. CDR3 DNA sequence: TGTGCCGCCCATGACACGTATGGGACCCAGTACTTC. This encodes CAAHDTYGTQYF.

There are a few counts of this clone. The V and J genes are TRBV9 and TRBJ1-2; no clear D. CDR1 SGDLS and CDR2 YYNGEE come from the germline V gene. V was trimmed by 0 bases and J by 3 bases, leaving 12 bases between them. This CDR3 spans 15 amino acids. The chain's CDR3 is CASSVGKGSDYGYTF. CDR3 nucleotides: TGTGCCAGCAGCGTAGGAAAGGGAAGTGACTATGGCTACACCTTC.

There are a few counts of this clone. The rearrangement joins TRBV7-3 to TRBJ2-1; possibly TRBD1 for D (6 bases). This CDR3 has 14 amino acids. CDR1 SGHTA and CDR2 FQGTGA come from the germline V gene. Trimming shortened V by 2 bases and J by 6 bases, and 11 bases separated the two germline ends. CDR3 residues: CASSLQGTTNEQFF. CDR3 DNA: TGTGCCAGCAGCTTACAGGGGACCACCAATGAGCAGTTCTTC.

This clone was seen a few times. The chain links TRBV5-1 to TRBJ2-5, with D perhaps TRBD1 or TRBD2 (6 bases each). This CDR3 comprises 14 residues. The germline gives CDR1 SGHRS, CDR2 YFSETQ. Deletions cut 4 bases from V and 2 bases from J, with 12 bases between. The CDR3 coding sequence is TGCGCCAGCAGCGGAGGGGGATTTCAAGAGACCCAGTACTTC. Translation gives CASSGGGFQETQYF.

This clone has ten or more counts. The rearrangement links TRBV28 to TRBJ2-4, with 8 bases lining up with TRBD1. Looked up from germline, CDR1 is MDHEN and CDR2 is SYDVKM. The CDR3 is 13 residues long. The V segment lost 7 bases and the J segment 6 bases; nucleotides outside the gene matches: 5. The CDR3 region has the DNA TGTGCCAGCACCAAGGACAGGGCAAACATTCAGTACTTC. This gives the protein CASTKDRANIQYF.

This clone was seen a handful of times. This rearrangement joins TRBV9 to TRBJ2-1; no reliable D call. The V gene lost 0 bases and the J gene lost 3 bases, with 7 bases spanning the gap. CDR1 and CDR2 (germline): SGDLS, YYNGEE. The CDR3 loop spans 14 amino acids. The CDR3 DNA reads TGTGCCAGCAGCGTAGCACTGAACTACAATGAGCAGTTCTTC. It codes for CASSVALNYNEQFF.

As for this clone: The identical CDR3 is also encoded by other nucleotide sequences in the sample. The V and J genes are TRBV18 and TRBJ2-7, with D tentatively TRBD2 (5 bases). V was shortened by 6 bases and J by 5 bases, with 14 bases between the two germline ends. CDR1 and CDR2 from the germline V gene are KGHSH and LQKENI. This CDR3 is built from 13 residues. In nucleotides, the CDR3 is TGTGCCAGCTCCCCGAGAGGAGGAGACGAGCAGTACTTC. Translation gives CASSPRGGDEQYF. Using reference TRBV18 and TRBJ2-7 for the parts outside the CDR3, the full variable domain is NAGVMQNPRHLVRRRGQEARLRCSPMKGHSHVYWYRQLPEEGLKFMVYLQKENIIDESGMPKERFSAEFPKEGPSILRIQQVVRGDSAAYFCASSPRGGDEQYFGPGTRLTVT.

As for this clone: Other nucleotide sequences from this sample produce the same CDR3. The CDR3 reads CASSTRYGYTF. The CDR3 DNA is TGTGCCAGCAGCACGCGCTATGGCTACACCTTC. The V gene is TRBV28, the J gene TRBJ1-2; D unclear. From germline, CDR1 is MDHEN and CDR2 SYDVKM. The CDR3 runs 11 residues. V lost 6 bases to trimming and J lost 4 bases, with 6 bases between them.